A single sample is the source of the 12 T cell receptor beta chains below, sequenced in a study of control samples from healthy donors and cancer patients. Measured with immunoSEQ multiplex PCR; TCRdb has only the in-frame clones, and not every one. The sample shows 10,000 to 15,000 clones, 88% of them seen only once. What was sequenced was formalin-fixed, paraffin-embedded tissue. These receptors were collected from a male donor with melanoma.

The chain couples TRBV5-6 to TRBJ2-3, with 8 positions matching TRBD2. Per germline, CDR1 SGHDT and CDR2 YYEEEE. There are 15 residues in the CDR3. With 0 bases clipped from V and 4 bases from J, the junction kept 4 bases outside the gene matches. CDR3 in amino acids: CASSLAGGIADTQYF. The CDR3 DNA follows: TGTGCCAGCAGCTTGGCGGGGGGGATCGCAGATACGCAGTATTTT.

The genes are TRBV7-3 and TRBJ1-1; possible D gene TRBD1, 6 bases. Germline CDR1 and CDR2: SGHTA and FQGTGA. With 4 bases removed from V and 4 bases from J, the gap between germline ends came to 10 bases. The CDR3 runs 13 residues. This CDR3 is CASSYRESTEAFF. DNA of the CDR3: TGTGCCAGCAGCTACAGGGAGAGCACTGAAGCTTTCTTT.

A word on this clone: At one end, the junction sequence differs from germline, possibly due to a read error. V gene TRBV5-1 combines with J gene TRBJ1-6; TRBD1 is a possible D gene (6 bases). CDR3 size: 16 residues. Germline loops: CDR1 SGHRS, CDR2 YFSETQ. In nucleotides, the CDR3 is TGCGCCAGCAGCTTGAGGACAGTCTCCGATAATTCACCCCTCCACTTT. Amino acids: CASSLRTVSDNSPLHF.

This clone showed up just a few times. Written as DNA, the CDR3 is TGTGCCACCAGTGGCCCGGGACAGGGTTTGCGGGGCTACACCTTC. It is translated as CATSGPGQGLRGYTF. V is TRBV24-1 and J is TRBJ1-2, with 9 bases identical to TRBD1. The CDR3 has 15 residues. The junction had 11 bases not matched to a gene; V was cut back by 5 bases and J by 8 bases. The V gene's germline CDR1 is KGHDR and CDR2 SFDVKD.

The table lists this clone with a count of one. The V call is TRBV18, the J call TRBJ2-2; D gene unclear. Trimming took 3 bases from V and 4 from J, leaving 3 bases between them. Germline lookup yields CDR1 KGHSH and CDR2 LQKENI. The CDR3 length is 12 residues. The CDR3 nucleotides read TGTGCCAGCTCACCCCTCACCGGGGAGCTGTTTTTT. This gives the protein CASSPLTGELFF.

The chain has TRBV2 and TRBJ2-1, with 10 bases identical to TRBD2. The germline gives CDR1 SNHLY, CDR2 FYNNEI. Trimming took 5 bases from V and 5 from J; bases not matched to a gene: 6. The CDR3 totals 15 residues. The CDR3 region is CASSSLAGDNNEQFF. CDR3 DNA sequence: TGTGCCAGCAGTTCCCTAGCGGGAGACAACAATGAGCAGTTCTTC. Variable domain in full (rest from reference TRBV2 and TRBJ2-1): EPEVTQTPSHQVTQMGQEVILRCVPISNHLYFYWYRQILGQKVEFLVSFYNNEISEKSEIFDDQFSVERPDGSNFTLKIRSTKLEDSAMYFCASSSLAGDNNEQFFGPGTRLTVL.

V gene TRBV7-3 combines with J gene TRBJ1-1, with D hard to call. Germline CDR1 is SGHTA and CDR2 is FQGTGA. Trimming took off 4 bases at V and 0 bases at J, with 9 bases between the two ends. This CDR3 is built from 14 residues. The CDR3 spells CASSSGELNTEAFF. CDR3 bases: TGTGCCAGCAGCTCTGGGGAATTGAACACTGAAGCTTTCTTT.

The rearrangement links TRBV7-9 to TRBJ2-7; 10 positions agree with TRBD2. The CDR3 totals 14 residues. Germline-derived CDR1 and CDR2 are SEHNR and FQNEAQ (reference sequence). Trimming at V came to 5 bases and at J to 7 bases, leaving 8 bases not matched to a gene. Written as DNA, the CDR3 is TGTGCCAGCAGCGATCTAGCGGGAGTCCGAGAGCAGTACTTC. It encodes CASSDLAGVREQYF.

V is TRBV3-1 (or the pseudogene TRBV3-2) and J is TRBJ2-3; D may match TRBD1 or TRBD2 (5 bases each). The length of the CDR3 is 17 residues. The germline V gene has CDR1 LGHDT and CDR2 YNNKEL (reference sequence). V was pared by 4 bases and J by 2 bases, with 19 bases between. The CDR3 sequence is CASSRNGTKLFTDTQYF. For the CDR3, the DNA is TGTGCCAGCAGCCGGAACGGGACCAAGTTATTCACAGATACGCAGTATTTT.

This chain links TRBV11-3 with TRBJ1-2, with TRBD1 as a possible D gene (6 bases). Germline assignment: CDR1 SGHNT and CDR2 YENEEA. Trimming removed 3 bases at V and 5 bases at J, with 16 bases between. The CDR3 has 15 residues. The CDR3 DNA reads TGTGCCAGCAGCTTGAGCCGGGGGCTTCAGTATGGCTACACCTTC. Protein product: CASSLSRGLQYGYTF.

V gene TRBV11-3 combines with J gene TRBJ2-1, with 11 bases identical to TRBD2. Germline V gene data show CDR1 as SGHNT and CDR2 as YENEEA. V was pared by 5 bases and J by 7 bases, with 7 bases of the junction left unmatched. There are 15 residues in the CDR3. DNA for the CDR3: TGTGCCAGCAGCCGTACTAGCGGGAGTGTGAATGAGCAGTTCTTC. Protein product: CASSRTSGSVNEQFF.

The rearrangement joins TRBV7-9 to TRBJ2-5; no clear D gene. The CDR3 covers 14 residues. V dropped 5 bases and J dropped 5 bases, with 15 bases sitting between them. Germline assignment: CDR1 SEHNR and CDR2 FQNEAQ (reference sequence). The CDR3 sequence: CASSPPPRGETQYF. The DNA of the CDR3 is TGTGCCAGCAGCCCGCCCCCCCGAGGCGAGACCCAGTACTTC. Full variable domain (remainder filled in from reference TRBV7-9 and TRBJ2-5): DTGVSQNPRHKITKRGQNVTFRCDPISEHNRLYWYRQTLGQGPEFLTYFQNEAQLEKSRLLSDRFSAERPKGSFSTLEIQRTEQGDSAMYLCASSPPPRGETQYFGPGTRLLVL.